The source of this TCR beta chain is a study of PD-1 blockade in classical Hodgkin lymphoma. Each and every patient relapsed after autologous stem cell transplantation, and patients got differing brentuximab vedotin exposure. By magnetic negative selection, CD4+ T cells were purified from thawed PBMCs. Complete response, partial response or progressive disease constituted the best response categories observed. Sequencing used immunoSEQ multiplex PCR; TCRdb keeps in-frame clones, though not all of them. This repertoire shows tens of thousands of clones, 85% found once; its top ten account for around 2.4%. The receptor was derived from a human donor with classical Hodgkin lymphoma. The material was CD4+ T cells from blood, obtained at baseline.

CDR3 nucleotides: TGTGCCAGCTCCAGAGGACTAGCGGGAGGGATAAGCACAGATACGCAGTATTTT. Translation gives CASSRGLAGGISTDTQYF. J is TRBJ2-3 and V is TRBV25-1; 15 bases fit TRBD2. The V gene's germline CDR1 is MGHDK and CDR2 SYGVNS. This CDR3 spans 18 amino acids. The V and J ends lost 8 bases and 0 bases, in that order; junction bases with no gene match: 9.